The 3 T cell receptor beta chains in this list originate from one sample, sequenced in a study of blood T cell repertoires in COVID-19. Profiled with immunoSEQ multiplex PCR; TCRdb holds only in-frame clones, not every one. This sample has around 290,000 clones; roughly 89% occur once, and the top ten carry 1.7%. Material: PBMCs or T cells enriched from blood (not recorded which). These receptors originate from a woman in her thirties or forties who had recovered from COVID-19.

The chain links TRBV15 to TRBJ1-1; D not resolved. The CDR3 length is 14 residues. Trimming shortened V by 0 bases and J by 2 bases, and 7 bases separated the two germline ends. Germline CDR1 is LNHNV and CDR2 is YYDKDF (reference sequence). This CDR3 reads CATSRDGYNTEAFF. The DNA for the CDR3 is TGTGCCACCAGCAGAGACGGGTACAACACTGAAGCTTTCTTT. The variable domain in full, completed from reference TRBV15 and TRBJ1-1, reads DAMVIQNPRYQVTQFGKPVTLSCSQTLNHNVMYWYQQKSSQAPKLLFHYYDKDFNNEADTPDNFQSRRPNTSFCFLDIRSPGLGDTAMYLCATSRDGYNTEAFFGQGTRLTVV.

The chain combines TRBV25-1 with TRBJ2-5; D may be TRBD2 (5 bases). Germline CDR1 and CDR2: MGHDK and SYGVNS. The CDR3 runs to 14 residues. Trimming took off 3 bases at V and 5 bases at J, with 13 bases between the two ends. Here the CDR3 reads CASSDPGLLETQYF. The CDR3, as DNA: TGTGCCAGCAGTGACCCTGGACTCCTCGAGACCCAGTACTTC. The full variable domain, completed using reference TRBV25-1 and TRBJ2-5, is EADIYQTPRYLVIGTGKKITLECSQTMGHDKMYWYQQDPGMELHLIHYSYGVNSTEKGDLSSESTVSRIRTEHFPLTLESARPSHTSQYLCASSDPGLLETQYFGPGTRLLVL.

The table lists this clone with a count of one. DNA for the CDR3: TGTGCCAGCAGCCGAGACAGGGGGCAAGCTTTCTTT. Protein product: CASSRDRGQAFF. This chain connects TRBV3-1 (or the pseudogene TRBV3-2) to TRBJ1-1, with 10 nucleotides matching TRBD1. The V gene's germline CDR1 is LGHDT and CDR2 YNNKEL (reference sequence). V trimming: 4 bases; J trimming: 9 bases; junction bases outside the gene matches: 2. The CDR3 loop spans 12 amino acids.